This T cell receptor beta chain was captured by sequencing in a study of T cells after yellow fever vaccination. Notes on the study in general: A weaker but faster secondary response was observed, peaking on day 5 versus 15. Clones that expanded after primary vaccination mostly reappeared after the booster (96% CD4, 88% CD8).

This CDR3 contains 13 residues. V lost 1 base and J lost 2, with 5 bases in between. Ten or more counts support this clonotype. Its antigen is still unknown. A universal primer site and UMIs were added as TCR cDNA was made by 5'RACE template switching. TCRdb re-analysed the 5' RACE reads in MiXCR, keeping a single row per CDR3 protein. This table holds approximately 300,000 distinct CDR3 sequences, 8.7% found once. The receptor comes from a man aged 18 to 30 who received the YFV17D yellow fever vaccine. The J gene is TRBJ2-5, the V gene TRBV12-3 or TRBV12-4; D is unresolved. Sequences were derived from PBMCs, sampled on the day of the first yellow fever vaccination. CDR3 loop: CASSLGMQETQYF. CDR3 nucleotides: TGTGCCAGCAGTTTAGGGATGCAAGAGACCCAGTACTTC.